Presented here are 5 T cell receptor beta chains from one specimen sequenced in a study of PD-1 blockade in mismatch repair-deficient tumors. These receptors' targets are unknown. The repertoire was sequenced with immunoSEQ multiplex PCR; TCRdb's copy has only in-frame clones and lacks some. The sample records approximately 15,000 clones, roughly 86% being singletons. The time point was: approximately ten-day in vitro stimulation with candidate neoantigen peptide 6. Sample: cells cultured in vitro, taken from a patient treated with pembrolizumab. These TCRs come from an adult with mismatch repair-deficient cancer.

J is TRBJ1-2 and V is TRBV19, with D possibly being TRBD1 (5 bases). The CDR3 runs 14 residues. The ends were cut back, 5 bases at V and 2 bases at J, with 12 bases in the middle. Germline assignment: CDR1 LNHDA and CDR2 SQIVND (reference sequence). CDR3 DNA sequence: TGTGCCAGTAGTCTGACCAGGGCGAACTATGGCTACACCTTC. Translated: CASSLTRANYGYTF.

The chain carries TRBV13 and TRBJ1-5; D ambiguous. The germline V and J ends were trimmed by 6 bases and 6 bases, with 9 bases remaining between them. Germline V gives CDR1 PRHDT, CDR2 FYEKMQ (reference sequence). This CDR3 comprises 12 residues. The CDR3 coding sequence is TGTGCCAGCAGTCTTGGGTCTCAGCCCCAGCATTTT. Translated: CASSLGSQPQHF.

The chain links TRBV7-9 to TRBJ2-2; 10 bases fit TRBD2. Trimming took 1 base from V and 4 from J; bases not matched to a gene: 0. The CDR3 extends over 15 amino acids. Germline lookup yields CDR1 SEHNR and CDR2 FQNEAQ (reference sequence). CDR3 protein: CASSLGLAGTGELFF. CDR3 sequence (DNA): TGTGCCAGCAGCTTAGGACTAGCGGGCACCGGGGAGCTGTTTTTT. Filled out from reference TRBV7-9 and TRBJ2-2, the complete variable domain reads DTGVSQNPRHKITKRGQNVTFRCDPISEHNRLYWYRQTLGQGPEFLTYFQNEAQLEKSRLLSDRFSAERPKGSFSTLEIQRTEQGDSAMYLCASSLGLAGTGELFFGEGSRLTVL.

The chain couples TRBV5-1 to TRBJ2-7; 14 bases line up with TRBD2. The CDR3 consists of 16 residues. V dropped 2 bases and J dropped 7; count of bases not matched to a gene: 8. CDR1 and CDR2 (germline): SGHRS, YFSETQ. CDR3 sequence reads: CASSFGLAGGSTEQYF. The CDR3, as DNA: TGCGCCAGCAGCTTTGGACTAGCGGGGGGTTCGACAGAGCAGTACTTC.

The chain has TRBV5-1 and TRBJ2-1, with 11 positions matching TRBD2. Germline V CDR1 and CDR2: SGHRS, YFSETQ. CDR3 length: 15 amino acids. V lost 1 base, J lost 8 bases, and 5 bases stayed unmatched. CDR3 DNA sequence: TGCGCCAGCAGCTTGACTAGCGGGAGTTTCGATGAGCAGTTCTTC. Translation: CASSLTSGSFDEQFF.